The 24 T cell receptor beta chains listed next were all sequenced from one sample in a study of shared clonotypes between healthy human individuals. The table came from immunoSEQ multiplex PCR; TCRdb's copy has only in-frame clones and leaves some out. The data hold around 430,000 clones, with around 75% observed a single time. Sequenced input: PBMCs. Receptor source: a woman aged 40 to 50 in good health. Some clones in this sample may be carry-over from other donors' samples.

This clone was seen a handful of times. The chain couples TRBV4-1 to TRBJ2-6; D uncertain. Germline assignment: CDR1 MGHRA and CDR2 YSYEKL. The CDR3 is 18 amino acids. Trimming shortened V by 1 base and J by 0 bases, and 13 bases separated the two germline ends. The CDR3 nucleotides are TGCGCCAGCAGCCAAGTACCAAGAACCCCCTCTGGGGCCAACGTCCTGACTTTC. This codes for CASSQVPRTPSGANVLTF.

In this sample, this clone turned up a few times. CDR3 DNA: TGTGCCATCAGGGACACAAACACCGGGACAGGGAATGCGTACACCTTC. Protein product: CAIRDTNTGTGNAYTF. The chain has TRBV10-3 and TRBJ1-2, with TRBD1 identical over 9 bases. Germline CDR1 is ENHRY and CDR2 is SYGVKD. CDR3 length: 16 amino acids. V dropped 6 bases and J dropped 11; count of bases not matched to a gene: 19.

The chain has TRBV5-4 and TRBJ2-3; D remains unclear. Germline V gene sequence: CDR1 SGHNT, CDR2 YYREEE (reference sequence). This CDR3 contains 15 residues. V lost 7 bases to trimming and J lost 6 bases, with 21 bases between them. The CDR3 is CASSLYGLRADTQYF. In DNA form, the CDR3 reads TGTGCCAGCTCCCTATATGGGTTGAGAGCCGATACGCAGTATTTT.

V is TRBV5-5 and J is TRBJ1-1; D unclear. V lost 2 bases, J lost 1 base, and 9 bases lay in between. Germline V CDR1 and CDR2: SGHKS, YYEKEE (reference sequence). The CDR3 length is 14 residues. The DNA for the CDR3 is TGTGCCAGCAGCTTTTCGTCCCAGAACACTGAAGCTTTCTTT. Amino acids: CASSFSSQNTEAFF.

J is TRBJ2-5 and V is TRBV7-2; D perhaps matches TRBD1 (6 bases). The CDR3 is 15 amino acids. V lost 4 bases to trimming and J lost 1 base, with 13 bases between them. Germline values: CDR1 SGHTA, CDR2 FQGNSA. This CDR3 is CASSSLRGIQETQYF. The CDR3 bases are TGTGCCAGCAGCTCCCTCAGGGGAATCCAAGAGACCCAGTACTTC.

The chain carries TRBV18 and TRBJ2-3, with 10 positions matching TRBD2. This CDR3 contains 16 residues. Unmatched junction bases numbered 9, after V lost 6 bases and J lost 3 bases. Germline V gene lookup returns CDR1 KGHSH and CDR2 LQKENI. CDR3 loop: CASSPQSGRGTDTQYF. As DNA, the CDR3 is TGTGCCAGCTCGCCCCAAAGCGGGAGGGGGACAGATACGCAGTATTTT.

There are a few counts of this clone. The V call is TRBV7-2, the J call TRBJ2-7; D perhaps matches TRBD1 (6 bases). Germline CDR1 reads SGHTA; CDR2 reads FQGNSA. The length of the CDR3 is 14 residues. Trimming removed 3 bases from V and 0 bases from J, with 9 bases in between. CDR3 in amino acids: CASSFDRNSYEQYF. CDR3 nucleotides: TGTGCCAGCAGCTTCGACAGGAACTCCTACGAGCAGTACTTC.

The V and J genes are TRBV19 and TRBJ1-1, with D possibly being TRBD1 (6 bases). The CDR3 totals 14 residues. V shed 3 bases and J shed 0 bases, with 8 bases lying between them. Germline CDR1 LNHDA, CDR2 SQIVND (reference sequence). In DNA, the CDR3 is TGTGCCAGTAGTATGTCAGGGGTGAACACTGAAGCTTTCTTT. Its protein is CASSMSGVNTEAFF.

CDR3: CASSSYPGQGGDEQFF. DNA for the CDR3: TGTGCCAGCAGCTCCTATCCGGGGCAGGGAGGGGATGAGCAGTTCTTC. The J gene is TRBJ2-1, the V gene TRBV7-9; 7 nucleotides agree with TRBD2. The CDR3 extends over 16 amino acids. With 4 bases clipped from V and 8 bases from J, the junction kept 14 bases outside the gene matches. CDR1 is SEHNR and CDR2 is FQNEAQ in the germline V gene (reference sequence).

The rearrangement uses TRBV6-1 and TRBJ2-5; weak D call: TRBD1 (6 bases). Gene TRBJ2-7 matches the end of the DNA better, so the J call may be wrong. Germline CDR1 reads MNHNS; CDR2 reads SASEGT. The CDR3 loop spans 15 amino acids. The CDR3 DNA reads as TGTGCCAGCAGTGAAAGGTCAGGGGCTTCTCGCGAGCAGTACTTC. Translating gives CASSERSGASREQYF.

V and J are TRBV13 and TRBJ2-1; 9 bases fit TRBD2. The CDR3 totals 15 residues. Trimming at V came to 5 bases and at J to 4 bases, leaving 6 bases not matched to a gene. Germline V gene sequence: CDR1 PRHDT, CDR2 FYEKMQ (reference sequence). The CDR3 region is CASSQRLAVYNEQFF. In DNA form, the CDR3 reads TGTGCCAGCAGCCAAAGACTAGCGGTATACAATGAGCAGTTCTTC.

This clone was seen only once. The V and J genes are TRBV18 and TRBJ2-7, with a tentative D call TRBD2 (6 bases). This CDR3 comprises 16 residues. Germline V CDR1 and CDR2: KGHSH, LQKENI. V was shortened by 3 bases and J by 5 bases, with 20 bases between the two germline ends. The CDR3, as DNA: TGTGCCAGCTCACCTTTGCGAAGGGGACTGGGGCACGAGCAGTACTTC. Encoded protein: CASSPLRRGLGHEQYF.

CDR3 nucleotide sequence: TGTGCCAGCACAGCAGGGGGCAACTACGAGCAGTACTTC. Protein: CASTAGGNYEQYF. The chain uses TRBV5-6 and TRBJ2-7, with TRBD1 identical over 8 bases. CDR1 and CDR2 (germline): SGHDT, YYEEEE. There are 13 residues in the CDR3. The V and J ends lost 6 bases and 3 bases, in that order; junction bases with no gene match: 5.

This sequence joins TRBV7-3 and TRBJ1-2; a possible D gene is TRBD1 (5 bases). The CDR3 is 16 residues long. Germline V gene lookup returns CDR1 SGHTA and CDR2 FQGTGA. The V and J ends lost 5 bases and 8 bases respectively, with 24 bases between them. CDR3 sequence: CASSQYPTGTPGGYTF. The CDR3 DNA reads TGTGCCAGCAGCCAATACCCCACCGGGACTCCAGGAGGCTACACCTTC.

This chain joins TRBV19 and TRBJ2-3; D not certain. The germline V and J ends were trimmed by 1 base and 5 bases, with 10 bases remaining between them. CDR1 is LNHDA, CDR2 SQIVND, per germline (reference sequence). This CDR3 is built from 14 residues. The CDR3 sequence: CASSIGRRGDTQYF. In DNA, the CDR3 is TGTGCCAGTAGTATAGGCCGGCGTGGAGATACGCAGTATTTT.

The J gene is TRBJ2-7, the V gene TRBV6-6, with 9 nucleotides matching TRBD2. The V gene end was trimmed by 0 bases and the J gene end by 3 bases; junction bases not matched to a gene: 3. This CDR3 spans 15 amino acids. Germline CDR1 is MNHNY and CDR2 is SVGAGI (reference sequence). The CDR3 here is CASSYSPSGIYEQYF. CDR3 bases: TGTGCCAGCAGTTACTCGCCTAGCGGGATCTACGAGCAGTACTTC.

V gene TRBV6-1 combines with J gene TRBJ1-5, with 7 bases that match TRBD1. The CDR3 runs 15 residues. CDR1 is MNHNS and CDR2 is SASEGT in the germline V gene. After removal of 7 bases from V and 0 bases from J, the junction contained 6 bases not matched to a gene. The CDR3 coding sequence is TGTGCCAGCACTTCCGGGACAGATAGCAATCAGCCCCAGCATTTT. Protein sequence: CASTSGTDSNQPQHF.

Of note for this clone: Since a much larger clone is just one base distant, this may be a read error. The CDR3 reads CASSLGGQPQHF. CDR3 DNA: TGTGCCAGCAGCTTAGGGGGTCAGCCCCAGCATTTT. This chain links TRBV13 with TRBJ1-5; unclear D gene. CDR1 and CDR2 (germline): PRHDT, FYEKMQ (reference sequence). The CDR3 is made up of 12 amino acids. The ends were cut back, 0 bases at V and 6 bases at J, with 3 bases in the middle. Using reference TRBV13 and TRBJ1-5 for the parts outside the CDR3, the full variable domain is AAGVIQSPRHLIKEKRETATLKCYPIPRHDTVYWYQQGPGQDPQFLISFYEKMQSDKGSIPDRFSAQQFSDYHSELNMSSLELGDSALYFCASSLGGQPQHFGDGTRLSIL.

The rearrangement links TRBV28 to TRBJ1-5, with D tentatively TRBD1 (5 bases). This CDR3 is built from 16 residues. Germline V CDR1 and CDR2: MDHEN, SYDVKM. Trimming removed 5 bases from V and 4 bases from J, with 18 bases in between. The chain's CDR3 is CASSPPWGRKNQPQHF. Here the CDR3 DNA reads TGTGCCAGCAGTCCCCCTTGGGGACGTAAGAATCAGCCCCAGCATTTT.

The V call is TRBV28, the J call TRBJ1-5; no firm D call. The germline V and J ends were trimmed by 7 bases and 5 bases, with 12 bases remaining between them. Looked up from germline, CDR1 is MDHEN and CDR2 is SYDVKM. The CDR3 is 13 amino acids. CDR3 amino acids: CASTARWHQPQHF. Written as DNA, the CDR3 is TGTGCCAGCACCGCGAGGTGGCATCAGCCCCAGCATTTT.

With respect to this clone: A clone one base away is much larger, so this may be a read error. The rearrangement links TRBV7-3 to TRBJ2-3, with D unclear. Per germline, CDR1 SGHTA and CDR2 FQGTGA. Trimming pared 2 bases from V and 4 bases from J, leaving 7 bases between. The CDR3 has 13 amino acids. DNA for the CDR3: TGTGCCAGCAGCTTAGGGGTCGCAGATACGCAGTATTTT. It specifies CASSLGVADTQYF.

V gene TRBV7-9 combines with J gene TRBJ2-7; 14 nucleotides line up with TRBD2. Germline V gene lookup returns CDR1 SEHNR and CDR2 FQNEAQ (reference sequence). The CDR3 contains 18 residues. The V and J ends lost 4 bases and 4 bases, in that order; junction bases with no gene match: 12. CDR3: CASSYNLGLAGVGYEQYF. For the CDR3, the DNA is TGTGCCAGCAGCTACAATCTGGGACTAGCGGGAGTTGGATACGAGCAGTACTTC.

The chain uses TRBV18 and TRBJ2-5; 14 bases match TRBD2. Germline V lookup: CDR1 KGHSH, CDR2 LQKENI. V gave up 2 bases and J gave up 4 bases; unmatched junction bases: 0. The CDR3 is 15 amino acids. DNA of the CDR3: TGTGCCAGCTCACCAGGACTAGCGGGGGGAGAGACCCAGTACTTC. The encoded protein is CASSPGLAGGETQYF.

The chain carries TRBV2 and TRBJ1-2; 8 bases are a match to TRBD1. Germline-derived CDR1 and CDR2 are SNHLY and FYNNEI. This CDR3 comprises 14 residues. V shed 4 bases and J 7 bases; nucleotides not matched to a gene: 8. This CDR3 reads CASSAESGGAGYTF. CDR3 in DNA: TGTGCCAGCAGTGCAGAATCAGGGGGCGCTGGCTACACCTTC.